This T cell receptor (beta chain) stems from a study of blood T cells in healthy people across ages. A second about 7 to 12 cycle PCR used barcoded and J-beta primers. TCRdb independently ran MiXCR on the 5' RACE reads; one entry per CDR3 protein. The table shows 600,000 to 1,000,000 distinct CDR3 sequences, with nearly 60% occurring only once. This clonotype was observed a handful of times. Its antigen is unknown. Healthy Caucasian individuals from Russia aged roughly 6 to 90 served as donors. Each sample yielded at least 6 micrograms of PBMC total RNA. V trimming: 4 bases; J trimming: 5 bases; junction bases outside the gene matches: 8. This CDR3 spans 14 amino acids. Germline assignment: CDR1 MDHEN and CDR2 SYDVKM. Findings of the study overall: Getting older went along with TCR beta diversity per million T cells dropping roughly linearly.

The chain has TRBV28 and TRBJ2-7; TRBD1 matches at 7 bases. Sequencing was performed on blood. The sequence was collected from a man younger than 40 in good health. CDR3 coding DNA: TGTGCCAGCAGTTCGAAGACAGGGTGGGACGAGCAGTACTTC. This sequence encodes CASSSKTGWDEQYF. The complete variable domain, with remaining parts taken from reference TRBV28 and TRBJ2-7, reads DVKVTQSSRYLVKRTGEKVFLECVQDMDHENMFWYRQDPGLGLRLIYFSYDVKMKEKGDIPEGYSVSREKKERFSLILESASTNQTSMYLCASSSKTGWDEQYFGPGTRLTVT.